This T cell receptor (beta chain) is drawn from a study of tumor and adjacent non-tumor tissue in lung cancer. Whole-study findings and limits: TCR diversity was significantly greater in tumor than normal lung tissue.

A modified ARM-PCR protocol with three rounds of nested PCR amplified TCRbeta. TCRdb re-called the multiplex PCR reads through MiXCR, storing one row per CDR3 protein. The sample contains some 73,000 distinct CDR3 sequences, 65% to 85% of which appear only once. This CDR3 region has 14 residues. The V end lost 4 bases, the J end lost 8 bases, and 17 bases lay between the germline ends. Per germline, CDR1 MGHRA and CDR2 YSYEKL. Turning to this clonotype: No antigen is known for it.

No cell sorting was done before RNA was extracted from the tissue. This non-tumor lung sample came from over 3 cm beyond the tumor edge. The sequence came from a man aged 55 to 70 with non-small cell lung cancer. This sequence joins TRBV4-1 and TRBJ1-2; weak D call: TRBD1 (5 bases). Sequencing was performed on distant non-tumor lung tissue. CDR3 coding DNA: TGCGCCAGCAGCCCGGACAACATCTATTTCGGCTACACCTTC. Translated: CASSPDNIYFGYTF.